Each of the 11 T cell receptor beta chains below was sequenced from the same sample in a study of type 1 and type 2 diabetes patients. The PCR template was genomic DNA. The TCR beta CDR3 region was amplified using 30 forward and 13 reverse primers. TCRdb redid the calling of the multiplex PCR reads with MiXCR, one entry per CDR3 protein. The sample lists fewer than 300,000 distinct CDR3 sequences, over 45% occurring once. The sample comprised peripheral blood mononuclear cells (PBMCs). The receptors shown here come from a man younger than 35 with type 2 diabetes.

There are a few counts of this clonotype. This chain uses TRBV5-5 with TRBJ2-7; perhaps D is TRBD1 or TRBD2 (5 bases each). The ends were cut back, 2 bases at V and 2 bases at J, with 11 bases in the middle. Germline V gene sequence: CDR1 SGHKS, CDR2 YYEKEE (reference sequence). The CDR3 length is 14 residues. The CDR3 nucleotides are TGTGCCAGCAGCTTAACCGGGACGGCCTACGAGCAGTACTTC. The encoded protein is CASSLTGTAYEQYF.

Here the CDR3 reads CSAGQDRGIYGYTF. The CDR3 nucleotides read TGCAGTGCTGGACAGGACAGGGGTATCTATGGCTACACCTTC. The chain is built from TRBV20-1 and TRBJ1-2; 9 nucleotides match TRBD1. The CDR3 runs to 14 residues. With 5 bases clipped from V and 4 bases from J, the junction kept 8 bases outside the gene matches. The V gene's germline CDR1 is DFQATT and CDR2 SNEGSKA (reference sequence).

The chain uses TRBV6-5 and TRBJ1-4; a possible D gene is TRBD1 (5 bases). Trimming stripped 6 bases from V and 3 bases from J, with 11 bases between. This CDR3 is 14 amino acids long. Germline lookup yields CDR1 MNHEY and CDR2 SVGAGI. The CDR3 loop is CASSEQGANEKLFF. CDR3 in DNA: TGTGCCAGCAGCGAGCAGGGTGCTAATGAAAAACTGTTTTTT.

The CDR3, as DNA: TGCAGTGCTAGTTTAGGGAGTGGAGATCAGCCCCAGCATTTT. Its protein is CSASLGSGDQPQHF. This rearrangement joins TRBV20-1 to TRBJ1-5; D not resolved. CDR1 is DFQATT and CDR2 is SNEGSKA in the germline V gene (reference sequence). This CDR3 has 14 residues. Deletions cut 3 bases from V and 5 bases from J, with 14 bases between.

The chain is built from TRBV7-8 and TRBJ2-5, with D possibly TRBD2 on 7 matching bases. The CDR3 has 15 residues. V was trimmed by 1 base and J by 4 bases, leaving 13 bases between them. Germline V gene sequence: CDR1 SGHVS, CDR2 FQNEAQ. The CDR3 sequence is CASSLEGGVRETQYF. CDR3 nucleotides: TGTGCCAGCAGCTTAGAAGGGGGGGTAAGAGAGACCCAGTACTTC.

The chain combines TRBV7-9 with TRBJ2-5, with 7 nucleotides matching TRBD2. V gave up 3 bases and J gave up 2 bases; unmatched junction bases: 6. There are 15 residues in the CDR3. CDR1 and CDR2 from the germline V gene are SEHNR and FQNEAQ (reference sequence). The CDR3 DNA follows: TGTGCCAGCAGCTTTAATCTAGCGGAGCAAGAGACCCAGTACTTC. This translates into CASSFNLAEQETQYF.

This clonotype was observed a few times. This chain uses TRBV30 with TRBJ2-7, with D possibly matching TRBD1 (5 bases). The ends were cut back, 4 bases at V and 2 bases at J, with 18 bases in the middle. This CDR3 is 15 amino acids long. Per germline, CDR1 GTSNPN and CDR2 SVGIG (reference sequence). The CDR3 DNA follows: TGTGCCTGGACTACCCGGACAAGAACCACCTACGAGCAGTACTTC. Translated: CAWTTRTRTTYEQYF. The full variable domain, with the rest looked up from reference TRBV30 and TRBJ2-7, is SQTIHQWPATLVQPVGSPLSLECTVEGTSNPNLYWYRQAAGRGLQLLFYSVGIGQISSEVPQNLSASRPQDRQFILSSKKLLLSDSGFYLCAWTTRTRTTYEQYFGPGTRLTVT.

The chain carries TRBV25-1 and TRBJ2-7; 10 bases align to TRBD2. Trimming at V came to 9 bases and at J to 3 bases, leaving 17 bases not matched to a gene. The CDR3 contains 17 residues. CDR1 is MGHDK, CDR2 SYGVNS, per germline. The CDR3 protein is CASPTGAASGSDYEQYF. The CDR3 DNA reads TGTGCCAGTCCGACAGGGGCGGCTAGCGGGAGTGACTACGAGCAGTACTTC.

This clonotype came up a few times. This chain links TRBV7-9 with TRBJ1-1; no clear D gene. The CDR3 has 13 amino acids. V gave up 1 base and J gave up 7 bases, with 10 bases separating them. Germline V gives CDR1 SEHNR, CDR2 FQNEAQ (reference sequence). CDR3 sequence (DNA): TGTGCCAGCAGCTTAGACGGGCAAGTTGAAGCTTTCTTT. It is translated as CASSLDGQVEAFF.

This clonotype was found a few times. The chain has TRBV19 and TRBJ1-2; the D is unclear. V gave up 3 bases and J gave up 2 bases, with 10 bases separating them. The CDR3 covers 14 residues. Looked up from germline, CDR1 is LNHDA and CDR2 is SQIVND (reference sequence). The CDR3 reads CASSIYGLNYGYTF. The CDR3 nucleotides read TGTGCCAGTAGTATTTATGGGCTGAACTATGGCTACACCTTC.

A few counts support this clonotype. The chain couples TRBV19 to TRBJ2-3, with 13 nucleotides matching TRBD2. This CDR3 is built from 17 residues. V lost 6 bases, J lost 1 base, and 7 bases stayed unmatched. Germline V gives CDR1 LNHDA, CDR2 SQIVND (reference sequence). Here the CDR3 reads CASRVGTSGTRTDTQYF. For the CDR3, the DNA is TGTGCCAGTAGGGTAGGGACTAGCGGGACCCGCACAGATACGCAGTATTTT.